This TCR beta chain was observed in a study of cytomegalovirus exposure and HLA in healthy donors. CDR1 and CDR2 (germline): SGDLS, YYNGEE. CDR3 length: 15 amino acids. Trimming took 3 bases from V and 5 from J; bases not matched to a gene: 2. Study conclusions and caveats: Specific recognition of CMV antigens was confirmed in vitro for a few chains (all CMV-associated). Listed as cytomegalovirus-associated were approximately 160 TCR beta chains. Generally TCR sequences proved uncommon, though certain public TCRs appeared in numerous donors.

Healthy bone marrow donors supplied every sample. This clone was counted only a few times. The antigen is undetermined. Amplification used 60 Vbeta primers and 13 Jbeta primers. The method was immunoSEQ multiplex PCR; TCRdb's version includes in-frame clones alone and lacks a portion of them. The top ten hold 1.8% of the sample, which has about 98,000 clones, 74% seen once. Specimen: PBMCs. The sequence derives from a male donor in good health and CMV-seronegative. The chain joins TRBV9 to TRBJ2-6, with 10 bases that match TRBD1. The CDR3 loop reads CASSATGGRANVLTF. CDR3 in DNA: TGTGCCAGCAGCGCGACAGGGGGCCGGGCCAACGTCCTGACTTTC.